Shown below are 24 T cell receptor beta chains from a single sample sequenced in a study of T cell changes during pregnancy in multiple sclerosis. Produced via immunoSEQ multiplex PCR; TCRdb's table is partial and in-frame only. The sample lists tens of thousands of clones, approximately 93% occurring once. The input for sequencing was peripheral blood, taken in the second trimester of pregnancy. The receptors shown here come from a female donor with multiple sclerosis, enrolled in a pregnancy study.

The J gene is TRBJ2-1, the V gene TRBV10-3; D may be TRBD2 (6 bases). Germline CDR1 ENHRY, CDR2 SYGVKD. The CDR3 loop spans 14 amino acids. V lost 11 bases and J 6 bases, leaving 20 bases between the germline ends. In DNA, the CDR3 is TGTGCCTTCCGCGTCACGGGAGAAAGCAATGAGCAGTTCTTC. It yields the protein CAFRVTGESNEQFF.

The chain couples TRBV6-5 to TRBJ2-1; 7 positions match TRBD2. J gave up 5 bases and V 6 bases, and 10 bases lay outside the gene matches. In germline, CDR1 is MNHEY, CDR2 SVGAGI. This CDR3 comprises 15 residues. The CDR3 bases are TGTGCCAGCAGCACGGGAGGAGCCGGCAACAATGAGCAGTTCTTC. Amino acids: CASSTGGAGNNEQFF.

The chain carries TRBV4-2 and TRBJ1-3; D gene uncertain. The germline V gene encodes CDR1 LGHNA and CDR2 YNFKEQ. The CDR3 is 16 residues long. Trimming shortened V by 0 bases and J by 0 bases, and 9 bases separated the two germline ends. The CDR3 DNA reads TGTGCCAGCAGCCAAGATGTTACGGTCTCTGGAAACACCATATATTTT. Residues: CASSQDVTVSGNTIYF.

V and J are TRBV2 and TRBJ1-4; tentatively, D is TRBD1 (6 bases). This CDR3 contains 15 residues. The V end was cut by 5 bases, the J end by 5 bases, with 15 bases between. Looked up from germline, CDR1 is SNHLY and CDR2 is FYNNEI. Here the CDR3 reads CASSQTQGINEKLFF. The CDR3 region has the DNA TGTGCCAGCAGTCAAACTCAGGGGATCAATGAAAAACTGTTTTTT.

There are a few counts of this clone. The chain uses TRBV4-3 and TRBJ2-2; D gene uncertain. The CDR3 sequence is 15 residues long. With 1 base removed from V and 2 bases from J, the gap between germline ends came to 8 bases. The germline CDR1 and CDR2 sequences are LGHNA and YSLEER. The CDR3 nucleotides are TGCGCCAGCAGCCAAGCCCCGGGTAACACCGGGGAGCTGTTTTTT. Translation: CASSQAPGNTGELFF.

The chain has TRBV5-6 and TRBJ2-5; TRBD1 is a possible D gene (5 bases). Trimming cost V 2 bases and J 5 bases, with 13 bases left between them. Per the germline V gene, CDR1 is SGHDT and CDR2 is YYEEEE. CDR3 length: 14 amino acids. For the CDR3, the DNA is TGTGCCAGCAGCTTAATACAGGCCCTGGAGACCCAGTACTTC. This codes for CASSLIQALETQYF.

CDR3 in DNA: TGTGCCAGTAGTATAACACTAGCGGGAACTCTTAGCTCCTACAATGAGCAGTTCTTC. It translates to CASSITLAGTLSSYNEQFF. The rearrangement uses TRBV19 and TRBJ2-1, with 10 bases identical to TRBD2. CDR1 is LNHDA, CDR2 SQIVND, per germline (reference sequence). J lost 0 bases, V lost 2 bases, and 10 bases had no gene match. The CDR3 is made up of 19 amino acids.

The V call is TRBV19, the J call TRBJ2-3; D is undetermined. The CDR3 has 18 residues. V dropped 6 bases and J dropped 4 bases, with 26 bases sitting between them. Germline loops: CDR1 LNHDA, CDR2 SQIVND (reference sequence). CDR3 in amino acids: CASSSLPRGESYPDTQYF. As DNA, the CDR3 is TGTGCCAGTAGCTCCCTACCGAGAGGCGAGAGTTATCCAGATACGCAGTATTTT.

This clone was recorded once. The chain combines TRBV9 with TRBJ2-1; no clear D. Trimming stripped 0 bases from V and 8 bases from J, with 15 bases between. The CDR3 sequence is 15 residues long. In germline, CDR1 is SGDLS, CDR2 YYNGEE. The CDR3, as DNA: TGTGCCAGCAGCGTAGTAGGAAGAGGTTCCCATGAGCAGTTCTTC. As protein: CASSVVGRGSHEQFF.

This chain connects TRBV27 to TRBJ1-2; D is ambiguous. Germline CDR1 is MNHEY and CDR2 is SMNVEV (reference sequence). Between the trimmed V and J ends, which lost 5 bases and 7 bases, there was a span of 23 bases. The CDR3 contains 16 residues. CDR3 region: CASSPSWARGLSGYTF. DNA of the CDR3: TGTGCCAGCAGTCCGTCATGGGCCCGGGGTTTAAGTGGCTACACCTTC.

V is TRBV27 and J is TRBJ2-4, with D unclear. Trimming removed 3 bases at V and 0 bases at J, with 18 bases between. The germline V gene encodes CDR1 MNHEY and CDR2 SMNVEV (reference sequence). The CDR3 contains 18 residues. Here the CDR3 DNA reads TGTGCCAGCAGTTTGAGAGGAACCCTCGACCGAGCCAAAAACATTCAGTACTTC. It yields the protein CASSLRGTLDRAKNIQYF.

The J gene is TRBJ2-7, the V gene TRBV30; TRBD1 aligns across 7 bases. With 0 bases clipped from V and 3 bases from J, the junction kept 5 bases outside the gene matches. Germline CDR1 GTSNPN, CDR2 SVGIG (reference sequence). The CDR3 runs 14 residues. The CDR3 sequence is CAWSVGTAYYEQYF. In nucleotides, the CDR3 is TGTGCCTGGAGTGTAGGGACAGCGTACTACGAGCAGTACTTC.

The V gene is TRBV9, the J gene TRBJ1-3; D is uncertain. Germline assignment: CDR1 SGDLS and CDR2 YYNGEE. This CDR3 has 15 residues. V lost 1 base, J lost 0 bases, and 8 bases lay in between. The DNA of the CDR3 is TGTGCCAGCAGCGTAAATCGGGGCTCTGGAAACACCATATATTTT. It specifies CASSVNRGSGNTIYF. The full variable domain, completed using reference TRBV9 and TRBJ1-3, is DSGVTQTPKHLITATGQRVTLRCSPRSGDLSVYWYQQSLDQGLQFLIQYYNGEERAKGNILERFSAQQFPDLHSELNLSSLELGDSALYFCASSVNRGSGNTIYFGEGSWLTVV.

Only one count was recorded for this clone. Here the CDR3 DNA reads TGTGCCAGCAGTTACTCGGGGGGAAGGGCTGAAGCTTTCTTT. It translates to CASSYSGGRAEAFF. V and J are TRBV6-5 and TRBJ1-1; TRBD1 might be the D (5 bases). CDR1 and CDR2 from the germline V gene are MNHEY and SVGAGI. This CDR3 is 14 amino acids long. V shed 0 bases and J shed 6 bases, with 11 bases lying between them.

The J gene is TRBJ2-2, the V gene TRBV28, with 9 nucleotides matching TRBD1. The CDR3 totals 14 residues. From germline, CDR1 is MDHEN and CDR2 SYDVKM. The V segment lost 6 bases and the J segment 7 bases; nucleotides outside the gene matches: 6. The CDR3 sequence is CASSHRGRVGELFF. The CDR3 region has the DNA TGTGCCAGCAGCCACAGGGGGCGGGTCGGGGAGCTGTTTTTT.

V gene TRBV10-2 combines with J gene TRBJ1-5; D is possibly TRBD1 (5 bases). V dropped 5 bases and J dropped 6 bases, with 17 bases sitting between them. The CDR3 sequence is 15 residues long. Germline loops: CDR1 WSHSY, CDR2 SAAADI. The CDR3 DNA is TGCGCCAGCAGTCGCAGGGAAGTGCCCTCTCAGCCCCAGCATTTT. It encodes CASSRREVPSQPQHF.

V usage is TRBV28 and J usage is TRBJ2-4, with 10 bases identical to TRBD2. The CDR3 contains 20 residues. The germline V gene has CDR1 MDHEN and CDR2 SYDVKM. V dropped 6 bases and J dropped 1; count of bases not matched to a gene: 18. The CDR3 spells CASSRPSNATSGSAKNIQYF. The CDR3 DNA is TGTGCCAGCAGCCGCCCGTCGAACGCGACTAGCGGGTCGGCCAAAAACATTCAGTACTTC.

The chain recombines TRBV5-4 with TRBJ1-2; TRBD1 is a possible D gene (5 bases). The CDR3 loop spans 17 amino acids. Germline lookup yields CDR1 SGHNT and CDR2 YYREEE (reference sequence). Trimming removed 1 base at V and 0 bases at J, with 16 bases between. CDR3 coding DNA: TGTGCCAGCAGCTTGAAGGTGGGGGGGGGTGCTAACTATGGCTACACCTTC. Translating gives CASSLKVGGGANYGYTF.

This chain connects TRBV6-6 to TRBJ2-7; 7 bases fit TRBD1. The CDR3 spans 13 residues. With 5 bases clipped from V and 2 bases from J, the junction kept 3 bases outside the gene matches. Germline lookup yields CDR1 MNHNY and CDR2 SVGAGI (reference sequence). The chain's CDR3 is CASSRDRTYEQYF. Written as DNA, the CDR3 is TGTGCCAGCAGTAGGGACAGAACCTACGAGCAGTACTTC.

CDR3 in DNA: TGTGCCAGCAGTTACTCCCCAGGCCTTGAAGCTTTCTTT. It codes for CASSYSPGLEAFF. The chain has TRBV6-5 and TRBJ1-1; no firm D call. CDR1 MNHEY and CDR2 SVGAGI come from the germline V gene. The V gene lost 0 bases and the J gene lost 7 bases, with 9 bases spanning the gap. This CDR3 contains 13 residues.

The rearrangement uses TRBV27 and TRBJ2-4; TRBD2 matches 8 bases. CDR1 and CDR2 (germline): MNHEY, SMNVEV (reference sequence). The CDR3 runs 16 residues. Trimming at V came to 6 bases and at J to 0 bases, leaving 7 bases not matched to a gene. CDR3 residues: CASSLLAGRAKNIQYF. CDR3 nucleotide sequence: TGTGCCAGCAGCCTCCTAGCGGGCCGAGCCAAAAACATTCAGTACTTC.

This clone came up once. V and J are TRBV6-5 and TRBJ1-5, with unresolved D. Per germline, CDR1 MNHEY and CDR2 SVGAGI. The CDR3 has 16 residues. Trimming removed 0 bases from V and 2 bases from J, with 11 bases in between. CDR3 DNA: TGTGCCAGCAGTTACTCTTCGGGATTGGGCAATCAGCCCCAGCATTTT. It codes for CASSYSSGLGNQPQHF.

J is TRBJ1-5 and V is TRBV7-9, with D unclear. The CDR3 is made up of 15 amino acids. Germline CDR1 reads SEHNR; CDR2 reads FQNEAQ (reference sequence). The germline V and J ends were trimmed by 5 bases and 4 bases, with 15 bases remaining between them. The CDR3, as DNA: TGTGCCAGCAGCCGAGGGTTAGTTCAGAATCAGCCCCAGCATTTT. This codes for CASSRGLVQNQPQHF.

The chain links TRBV9 to TRBJ2-7; D may be TRBD1 (5 bases). V gave up 0 bases and J gave up 6 bases, with 10 bases separating them. The CDR3 runs to 13 residues. Germline CDR1 and CDR2: SGDLS and YYNGEE. CDR3 region: CASSVEGRAEQYF. The CDR3 region has the DNA TGTGCCAGCAGCGTAGAGGGGCGAGCCGAGCAGTACTTC.